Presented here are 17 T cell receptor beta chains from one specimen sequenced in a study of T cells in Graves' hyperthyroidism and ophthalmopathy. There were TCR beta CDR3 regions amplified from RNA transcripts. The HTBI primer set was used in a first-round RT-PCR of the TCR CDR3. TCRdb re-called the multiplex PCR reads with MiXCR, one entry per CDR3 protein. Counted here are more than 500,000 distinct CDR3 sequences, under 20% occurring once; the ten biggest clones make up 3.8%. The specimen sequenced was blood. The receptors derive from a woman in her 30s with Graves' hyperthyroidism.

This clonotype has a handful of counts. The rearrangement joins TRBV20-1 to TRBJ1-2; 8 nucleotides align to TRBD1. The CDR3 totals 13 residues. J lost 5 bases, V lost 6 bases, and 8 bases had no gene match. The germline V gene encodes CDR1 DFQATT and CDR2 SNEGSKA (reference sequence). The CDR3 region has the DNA TGCAGTGCCAACACCCGACAGGGGTATGGCTACACCTTC. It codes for CSANTRQGYGYTF.

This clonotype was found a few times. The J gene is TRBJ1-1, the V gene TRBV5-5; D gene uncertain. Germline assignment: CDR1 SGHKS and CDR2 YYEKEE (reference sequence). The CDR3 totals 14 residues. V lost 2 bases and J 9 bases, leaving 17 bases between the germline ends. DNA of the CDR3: TGTGCCAGCAGCTTTTCTGAAATTGCGGCACAAGCTTTCTTT. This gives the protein CASSFSEIAAQAFF.

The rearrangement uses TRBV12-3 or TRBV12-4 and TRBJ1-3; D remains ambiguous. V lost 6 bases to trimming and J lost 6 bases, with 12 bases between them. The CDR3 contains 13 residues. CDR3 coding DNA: TGTGCCAGCAGAAGGAATCCAGAAAACACCATATATTTT. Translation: CASRRNPENTIYF.

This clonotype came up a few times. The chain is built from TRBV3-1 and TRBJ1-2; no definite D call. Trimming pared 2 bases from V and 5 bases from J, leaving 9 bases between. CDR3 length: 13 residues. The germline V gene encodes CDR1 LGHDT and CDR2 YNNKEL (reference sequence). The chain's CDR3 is CASSQNGQYGYTF. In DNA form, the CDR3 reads TGTGCCAGCAGCCAAAACGGGCAGTATGGCTACACCTTC.

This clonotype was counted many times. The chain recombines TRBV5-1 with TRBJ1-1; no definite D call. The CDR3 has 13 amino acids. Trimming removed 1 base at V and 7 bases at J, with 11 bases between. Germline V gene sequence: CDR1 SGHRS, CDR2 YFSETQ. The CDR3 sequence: CASSLLLSDEAFF. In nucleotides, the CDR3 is TGCGCCAGCAGCTTGCTCCTTTCAGATGAAGCTTTCTTT.

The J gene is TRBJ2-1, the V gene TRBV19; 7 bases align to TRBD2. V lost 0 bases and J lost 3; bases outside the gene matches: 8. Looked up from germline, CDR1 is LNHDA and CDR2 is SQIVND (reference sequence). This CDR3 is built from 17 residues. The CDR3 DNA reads TGTGCCAGTAGTATAGAAGGGGAGCGGGAACTCTACAATGAGCAGTTCTTC. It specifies CASSIEGERELYNEQFF.

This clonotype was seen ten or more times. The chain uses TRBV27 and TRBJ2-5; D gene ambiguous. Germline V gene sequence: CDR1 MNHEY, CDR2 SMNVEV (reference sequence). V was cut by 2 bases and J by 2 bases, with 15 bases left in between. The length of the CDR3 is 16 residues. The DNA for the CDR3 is TGTGCCAGCAGTTTAGGTCAGCCAATTAGACAAGAGACCCAGTACTTC. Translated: CASSLGQPIRQETQYF.

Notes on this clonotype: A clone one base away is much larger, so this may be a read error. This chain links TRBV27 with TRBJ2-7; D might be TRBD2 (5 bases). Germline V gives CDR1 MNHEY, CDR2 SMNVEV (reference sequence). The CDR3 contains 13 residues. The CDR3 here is CVSTGDSAYEQYF. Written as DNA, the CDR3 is TGTGTCAGCACCGGGGATAGCGCCTACGAGCAGTACTTC.

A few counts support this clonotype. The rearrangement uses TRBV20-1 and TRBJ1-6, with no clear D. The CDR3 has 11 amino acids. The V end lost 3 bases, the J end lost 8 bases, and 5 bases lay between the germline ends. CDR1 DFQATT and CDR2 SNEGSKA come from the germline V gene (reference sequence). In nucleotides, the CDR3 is TGCAGTGCTAGTCAAGATTCACCCCTCCACTTT. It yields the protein CSASQDSPLHF.

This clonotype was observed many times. The CDR3 DNA sequence: TGTGCCAGCAGTTTAAGGGATTTTCAGCCCCAGCATTTT. Protein sequence: CASSLRDFQPQHF. The V gene is TRBV12-3 or TRBV12-4, the J gene TRBJ1-5; D call uncertain. This CDR3 has 13 residues. V was pared by 2 bases and J by 6 bases, with 8 bases between.

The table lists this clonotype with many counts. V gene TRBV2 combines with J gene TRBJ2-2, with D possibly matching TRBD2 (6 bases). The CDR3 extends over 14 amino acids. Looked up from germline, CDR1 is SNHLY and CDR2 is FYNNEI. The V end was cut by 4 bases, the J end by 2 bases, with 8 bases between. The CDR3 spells CASSGDFNTGELFF. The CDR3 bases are TGTGCCAGCAGTGGGGACTTTAACACCGGGGAGCTGTTTTTT. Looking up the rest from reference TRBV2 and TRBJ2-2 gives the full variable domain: EPEVTQTPSHQVTQMGQEVILRCVPISNHLYFYWYRQILGQKVEFLVSFYNNEISEKSEIFDDQFSVERPDGSNFTLKIRSTKLEDSAMYFCASSGDFNTGELFFGEGSRLTVL.

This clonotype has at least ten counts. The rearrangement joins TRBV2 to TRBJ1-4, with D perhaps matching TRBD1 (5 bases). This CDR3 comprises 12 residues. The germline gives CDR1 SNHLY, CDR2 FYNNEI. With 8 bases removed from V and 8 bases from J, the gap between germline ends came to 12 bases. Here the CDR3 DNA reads TGTGCCAGCGGGGGAGTGGCCGAAAAACTGTTTTTT. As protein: CASGGVAEKLFF.

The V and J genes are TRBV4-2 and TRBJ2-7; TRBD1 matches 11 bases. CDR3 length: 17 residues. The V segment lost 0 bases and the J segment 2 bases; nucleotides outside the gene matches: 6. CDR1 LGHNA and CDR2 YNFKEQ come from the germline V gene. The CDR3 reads CASSQEKSGQGAYEQYF. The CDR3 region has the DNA TGTGCCAGCAGCCAAGAAAAATCGGGACAGGGGGCCTACGAGCAGTACTTC.

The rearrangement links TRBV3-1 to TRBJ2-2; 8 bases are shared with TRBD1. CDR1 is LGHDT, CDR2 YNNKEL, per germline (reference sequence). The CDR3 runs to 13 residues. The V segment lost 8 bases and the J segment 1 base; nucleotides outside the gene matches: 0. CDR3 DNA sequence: TGTGCCAGCGACAGGGGGAACACCGGGGAGCTGTTTTTT. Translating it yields CASDRGNTGELFF.

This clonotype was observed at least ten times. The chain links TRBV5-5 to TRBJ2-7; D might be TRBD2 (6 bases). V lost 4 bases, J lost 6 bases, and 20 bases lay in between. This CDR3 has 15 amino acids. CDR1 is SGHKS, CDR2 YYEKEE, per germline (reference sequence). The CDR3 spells CASSRAVGGLSEQYF. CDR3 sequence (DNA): TGTGCCAGCAGCCGTGCGGTTGGAGGGCTCTCCGAGCAGTACTTC. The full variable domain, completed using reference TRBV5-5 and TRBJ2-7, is DAGVTQSPTHLIKTRGQQVTLRCSPISGHKSVSWYQQVLGQGPQFIFQYYEKEERGRGNFPDRFSARQFPNYSSELNVNALLLGDSALYLCASSRAVGGLSEQYFGPGTRLTVT.

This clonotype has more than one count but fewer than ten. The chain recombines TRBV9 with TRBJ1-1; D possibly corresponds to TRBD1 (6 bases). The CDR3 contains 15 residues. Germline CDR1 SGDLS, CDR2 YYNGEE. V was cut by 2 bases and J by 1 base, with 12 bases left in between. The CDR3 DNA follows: TGTGCCAGCAGCGTCAGCGGACAGAGGAACACTGAAGCTTTCTTT. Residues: CASSVSGQRNTEAFF.

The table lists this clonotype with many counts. CDR3 nucleotides: TGTGCCAGCTCCGGTGCGGGTCAACAAGAGACCCAGTACTTC. Residues: CASSGAGQQETQYF. The chain employs TRBV18 and TRBJ2-5, with D possibly TRBD2 on 5 matching bases. V was clipped by 6 bases and J by 2 bases, with 13 bases between them. This CDR3 is built from 14 residues. In germline, CDR1 is KGHSH, CDR2 LQKENI.